The 8 T cell receptor beta chains listed next were all sequenced from one sample in a study of technical replicates of blood from a handful of donors. Sequenced by immunoSEQ multiplex PCR; TCRdb stores in-frame clones only, minus some. In the table there are some 64,000 clones, more than 75% of which are singletons. Sequencing was carried out using PBMCs. These receptors were collected from a human donor in good health. Some clones in this sample may be carry-over from other donors' samples.

The chain is built from TRBV6-5 and TRBJ2-7; D is unresolved. Trimming stripped 8 bases from V and 3 bases from J, with 20 bases between. The germline V gene has CDR1 MNHEY and CDR2 SVGAGI. The CDR3 runs to 15 residues. CDR3 coding DNA: TGTGCCAGCCAAACCCTACTCGGTCCGGGCTACGAGCAGTACTTC. Protein: CASQTLLGPGYEQYF.

This chain connects TRBV5-6 to TRBJ2-7; TRBD2 might be the D (6 bases). CDR1 and CDR2 (germline): SGHDT, YYEEEE. The CDR3 is made up of 12 amino acids. V lost 4 bases, J lost 7 bases, and 12 bases lay in between. The CDR3 spells CASSPGVGEQYF. CDR3 bases: TGTGCCAGCAGCCCGGGAGTCGGGGAGCAGTACTTC.

The J gene is TRBJ2-5, the V gene TRBV5-1, with 13 bases fitting TRBD2. The ends lost 2 bases at V and 4 bases at J; junction bases unmatched: 23. Germline CDR1 and CDR2: SGHRS and YFSETQ. The CDR3 loop spans 22 amino acids. CDR3 nucleotides: TGCGCCAGCAGCTTCACAGGGAAACCGGGACTAGCGGGAAAATCCCCCGGAGAGACCCAGTACTTC. The encoded protein is CASSFTGKPGLAGKSPGETQYF.

The J gene is TRBJ1-5, the V gene TRBV7-8; no firm D call. Germline CDR1 reads SGHVS; CDR2 reads FQNEAQ. The ends were cut back, 8 bases at V and 3 bases at J, with 8 bases in the middle. CDR3 length: 12 residues. The CDR3 protein is CASRDPNQPQHF. The CDR3 DNA reads as TGTGCCAGCCGGGATCCCAATCAGCCCCAGCATTTT. The full variable domain, with the rest looked up from reference TRBV7-8 and TRBJ1-5, is GAGVSQSPRYKVAKRGQDVALRCDPISGHVSLFWYQQALGQGPEFLTYFQNEAQLDKSGLPSDRFFAERPEGSVSTLKIQRTQQEDSAVYLCASRDPNQPQHFGDGTRLSIL.

The V call is TRBV16, the J call TRBJ2-1, with 10 positions matching TRBD1. After removal of 6 bases from V and 6 bases from J, the junction contained 5 bases not matched to a gene. The CDR3 extends over 14 amino acids. Per the germline V gene, CDR1 is KGHSY and CDR2 is FQNENV. The CDR3 protein is CASSRQGARNEQFF. The CDR3 DNA reads TGTGCCAGCAGTCGACAGGGGGCACGCAATGAGCAGTTCTTC.

CDR3 DNA: TGCAGCGTTGAAGAGTCGCGGGGGGGCCTTTCCTACAATGAGCAGTTCTTC. Translating it yields CSVEESRGGLSYNEQFF. This chain joins TRBV29-1 and TRBJ2-1; 9 positions match TRBD2. The trim removed 0 bases at V and 1 base at J, leaving 7 bases unmatched. CDR1 is SQVTM and CDR2 is ANQGSEA in the germline V gene. The CDR3 length is 17 residues.

This clone was recorded only once. The rearrangement uses TRBV5-4 and TRBJ2-6; D is possibly TRBD1 (5 bases). CDR1 and CDR2 from the germline V gene are SGHNT and YYREEE (reference sequence). The V end was cut by 4 bases, the J end by 0 bases, with 14 bases between. This CDR3 has 17 amino acids. CDR3 sequence reads: CASSRRNRPSGANVLTF. The CDR3 nucleotides are TGTGCCAGCAGCCGGCGAAACAGGCCCTCTGGGGCCAACGTCCTGACTTTC.

V and J are TRBV4-3 and TRBJ2-1, with TRBD2 matching 13 bases. Germline assignment: CDR1 LGHNA and CDR2 YSLEER. CDR3 length: 18 residues. Trimming at V came to 4 bases and at J to 0 bases, leaving 6 bases not matched to a gene. This chain's CDR3 is CASSRGLAGRGSYNEQFF. The DNA of the CDR3 is TGCGCCAGCAGCCGGGGACTAGCGGGGCGGGGCTCCTACAATGAGCAGTTCTTC.